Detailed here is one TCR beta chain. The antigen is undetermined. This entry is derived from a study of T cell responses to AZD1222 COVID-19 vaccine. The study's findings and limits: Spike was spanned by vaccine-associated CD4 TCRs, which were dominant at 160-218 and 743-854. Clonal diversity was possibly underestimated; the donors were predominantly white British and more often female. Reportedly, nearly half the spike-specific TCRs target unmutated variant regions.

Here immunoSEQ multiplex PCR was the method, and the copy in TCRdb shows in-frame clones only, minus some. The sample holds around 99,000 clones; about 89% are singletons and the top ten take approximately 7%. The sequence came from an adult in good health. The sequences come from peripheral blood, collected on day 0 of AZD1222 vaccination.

The CDR3 bases are TGTGCCAGCAGTCATTCCCCCCGGACAGGAGGGGGCTACGAGCAGTACTTC. Its protein product is CASSHSPRTGGGYEQYF. The chain couples TRBV27 to TRBJ2-7; a possible D gene is TRBD1 (7 bases). The CDR3 length is 17 residues. Germline V lookup: CDR1 MNHEY, CDR2 SMNVEV (reference sequence). The germline V and J ends were trimmed by 5 bases and 3 bases, with 23 bases remaining between them.